The 29 T cell receptor beta chains given below trace back to one sample, sequenced in a study of cytomegalovirus exposure and HLA in healthy donors. Here immunoSEQ multiplex PCR was the method, and the copy in TCRdb shows in-frame clones only, minus some. The data contain about 160,000 clones, more than 75% of them singletons. The sequencing sample was made of PBMCs. The receptors shown here come from a man between 18 and 35 years old in good health and CMV-seronegative.

V usage is TRBV18 and J usage is TRBJ1-1; D may be TRBD1 (5 bases). The CDR3 sequence is 14 residues long. V dropped 5 bases and J dropped 7 bases, with 17 bases sitting between them. In germline, CDR1 is KGHSH, CDR2 LQKENI. The CDR3 reads CASSSPGGAGEAFF. CDR3 nucleotide sequence: TGTGCCAGCTCATCGCCCGGGGGAGCGGGTGAAGCTTTCTTT.

The chain combines TRBV7-8 with TRBJ1-1; TRBD1 aligns across 7 bases. The CDR3 loop spans 16 amino acids. V lost 5 bases to trimming and J lost 1 base; unmatched junction nucleotides: 10. Germline V lookup: CDR1 SGHVS, CDR2 FQNEAQ. The CDR3 protein is CASSHSRRQGNTEAFF. In DNA form, the CDR3 reads TGTGCCAGCAGCCACTCCCGCCGACAGGGGAACACTGAAGCTTTCTTT.

The chain joins TRBV28 to TRBJ2-2; tentatively, D is TRBD1 (6 bases). Germline CDR1 and CDR2: MDHEN and SYDVKM. The CDR3 is 14 residues long. Trimming pared 10 bases from V and 2 bases from J, leaving 14 bases between. The DNA of the CDR3 is TGTGCCATCGCACCGGACAGAAACACCGGGGAGCTGTTTTTT. Amino acid sequence: CAIAPDRNTGELFF.

This chain uses TRBV7-8 with TRBJ2-7, with a weak D call TRBD1 (5 bases). Deletions cut 2 bases from V and 0 bases from J, with 17 bases between. This CDR3 comprises 17 residues. Germline values: CDR1 SGHVS, CDR2 FQNEAQ. The CDR3 spells CASSLPEGATSSYEQYF. The CDR3 DNA reads TGTGCCAGCAGCTTACCCGAAGGGGCAACGAGCTCCTACGAGCAGTACTTC.

The chain carries TRBV29-1 and TRBJ2-3, with 7 nucleotides matching TRBD2. Germline trimming cut 1 base from V and 4 bases from J; bases unmatched to any gene: 5. This CDR3 spans 14 amino acids. Germline V CDR1 and CDR2: SQVTM, ANQGSEA. The DNA for the CDR3 is TGCAGCGTTGAAGTGGGGGGGTTTTCAGATACGCAGTATTTT. It specifies CSVEVGGFSDTQYF.

This rearrangement joins TRBV28 to TRBJ2-7, with TRBD2 matching 7 bases. The CDR3 totals 14 residues. V shed 2 bases, J shed 6 bases, and the junction held 7 bases outside the gene matches. Germline V gene lookup returns CDR1 MDHEN and CDR2 SYDVKM. CDR3 DNA sequence: TGTGCCAGCAGTTTAAGCGGGATCCGGGGCGAGCAGTACTTC. Translating gives CASSLSGIRGEQYF.

This clone came up a few times. The V call is TRBV7-2, the J call TRBJ2-7; 10 bases fit TRBD2. Germline CDR1 SGHTA, CDR2 FQGNSA. V shed 4 bases, J shed 4 bases, and the junction held 13 bases outside the gene matches. CDR3 length equals 17 residues. This chain's CDR3 is CASSSFSPSGSTYEQYF. As DNA, the CDR3 is TGTGCCAGCAGCTCTTTTAGCCCTAGCGGGAGTACGTACGAGCAGTACTTC.

V gene TRBV19 combines with J gene TRBJ1-6; D perhaps matches TRBD1 (5 bases). Germline CDR1 reads LNHDA; CDR2 reads SQIVND (reference sequence). The CDR3 has 14 residues. The V end was cut by 1 base, the J end by 7 bases, with 8 bases between. CDR3 sequence reads: CASSIGQNNSPLHF. The DNA for the CDR3 is TGTGCCAGTAGTATAGGACAGAACAATTCACCCCTCCACTTT.

The chain is built from TRBV25-1 and TRBJ1-2; the D is unclear. The V gene lost 4 bases and the J gene lost 4 bases, with 7 bases spanning the gap. The CDR3 runs 12 residues. Germline loops: CDR1 MGHDK, CDR2 SYGVNS. Written as DNA, the CDR3 is TGTGCCAGCAGTGGCCACACCTATGGCTACACCTTC. This sequence encodes CASSGHTYGYTF.

The genes are TRBV11-2 and TRBJ2-3, with TRBD2 as a possible D gene (6 bases). Between the trimmed V and J ends, which lost 5 bases and 0 bases, there was a span of 6 bases. This CDR3 is built from 13 residues. Germline-derived CDR1 and CDR2 are SGHAT and FQNNGV. CDR3 sequence (DNA): TGTGCCAGCAGCGGGACTAGCACAGATACGCAGTATTTT. The encoded protein is CASSGTSTDTQYF.

This clone occurred a few times. The chain carries TRBV5-6 and TRBJ1-2, with D tentatively TRBD1 (5 bases). Germline V lookup: CDR1 SGHDT, CDR2 YYEEEE. The V and J ends lost 5 bases and 3 bases respectively, with 8 bases between them. CDR3 length: 12 residues. CDR3 region: CASRIRDYGYTF. As DNA, the CDR3 is TGTGCCAGCAGAATCAGGGACTATGGCTACACCTTC. Drawing the rest from reference TRBV5-6 and TRBJ1-2, the complete variable domain is DAGVTQSPTHLIKTRGQQVTLRCSPKSGHDTVSWYQQALGQGPQFIFQYYEEEERQRGNFPDRFSGHQFPNYSSELNVNALLLGDSALYLCASRIRDYGYTFGSGTRLTVV.

V is TRBV11-2 and J is TRBJ1-1; 8 bases are a match to TRBD1. The V and J ends lost 4 bases and 1 base, in that order; junction bases with no gene match: 2. Germline CDR1 reads SGHAT; CDR2 reads FQNNGV. The CDR3 consists of 14 residues. The CDR3 loop is CASSSGQGNTEAFF. The CDR3 nucleotides read TGTGCCAGCAGCTCCGGACAGGGGAACACTGAAGCTTTCTTT.

The chain joins TRBV30 to TRBJ1-5; D is unresolved. This CDR3 has 12 residues. Trimming removed 5 bases at V and 2 bases at J, with 7 bases between. CDR1 and CDR2 from the germline V gene are GTSNPN and SVGIG (reference sequence). This CDR3 reads CAWGGGNQPQHF. CDR3 DNA: TGTGCCTGGGGCGGAGGCAATCAGCCCCAGCATTTT.

This clone was found many times. This chain uses TRBV6-1 with TRBJ1-2, with 7 bases aligning to TRBD1. The V segment lost 7 bases and the J segment 2 bases; nucleotides outside the gene matches: 10. Germline-derived CDR1 and CDR2 are MNHNS and SASEGT. This CDR3 is built from 15 residues. The CDR3 region is CASTQYPTGNYGYTF. CDR3 bases: TGTGCCAGCACCCAGTATCCGACAGGGAACTATGGCTACACCTTC.

V usage is TRBV5-1 and J usage is TRBJ2-7; 9 nucleotides agree with TRBD2. With V trimmed by 0 bases and J by 2 bases, 3 bases remained unmatched. The length of the CDR3 is 15 residues. Germline-derived CDR1 and CDR2 are SGHRS and YFSETQ. The CDR3 DNA sequence: TGCGCCAGCAGCTTGGGGGTAGCGGGGGCCTACGAGCAGTACGTC. The encoded protein is CASSLGVAGAYEQYV.

The J gene is TRBJ2-1, the V gene TRBV5-6; TRBD2 might be the D (5 bases). This CDR3 region has 15 residues. Trimming shortened V by 5 bases and J by 0 bases, and 12 bases separated the two germline ends. In germline, CDR1 is SGHDT, CDR2 YYEEEE. The CDR3 DNA sequence: TGTGCCAGCAGAGGAGTAGGGAGCTCCTACAATGAGCAGTTCTTC. Translation: CASRGVGSSYNEQFF.

This chain joins TRBV5-4 and TRBJ2-7; D uncertain. CDR3 size: 14 residues. Trimming cost V 1 base and J 5 bases, with 13 bases left between them. Germline CDR1 is SGHNT and CDR2 is YYREEE (reference sequence). Here the CDR3 DNA reads TGTGCCAGCAGCTTGTATACTCAAGAGGACGAGCAGTACTTC. Its translation: CASSLYTQEDEQYF.

The V gene is TRBV27, the J gene TRBJ2-3, with D tentatively TRBD1 (6 bases). The CDR3 sequence is 17 residues long. The V gene's germline CDR1 is MNHEY and CDR2 SMNVEV (reference sequence). With 6 bases removed from V and 5 bases from J, the gap between germline ends came to 24 bases. CDR3 amino acids: CASRSGRQAGRRDTQYF. CDR3 sequence (DNA): TGTGCCAGCAGATCCGGACGACAGGCAGGTCGTCGAGATACGCAGTATTTT.

This clone was recorded once. This chain joins TRBV6-5 and TRBJ1-2; 8 bases fit TRBD1. The CDR3 consists of 14 residues. CDR1 is MNHEY, CDR2 SVGAGI, per germline. The trim removed 6 bases at V and 4 bases at J, leaving 7 bases unmatched. The CDR3 sequence: CASRDRGRGYGYTF. The CDR3 DNA is TGTGCCAGCAGAGACAGGGGTCGCGGCTATGGCTACACCTTC.

The V call is TRBV11-2, the J call TRBJ2-2, with a weak D call TRBD2 (6 bases). The germline gives CDR1 SGHAT, CDR2 FQNNGV. The CDR3 is made up of 13 amino acids. V lost 3 bases and J lost 6, with 8 bases in between. In nucleotides, the CDR3 is TGTGCCAGCAGCTTTACTAGCCCCGGGGAGCTGTTTTTT. Translating gives CASSFTSPGELFF.

This clone appeared a single time. The J gene is TRBJ2-1, the V gene TRBV10-1; 9 nucleotides match TRBD2. CDR3 size: 14 residues. The germline CDR1 and CDR2 sequences are WNHNN and SYGVQD (reference sequence). V trimming: 7 bases; J trimming: 7 bases; junction bases outside the gene matches: 8. The CDR3 nucleotides read TGCGCCAGCACGCGGGGGGGCCCATGGAATGAGCAGTTCTTC. Its translation is CASTRGGPWNEQFF.

J is TRBJ1-5 and V is TRBV19; possible D gene TRBD1, 5 bases. CDR1 LNHDA and CDR2 SQIVND come from the germline V gene (reference sequence). V gave up 5 bases and J gave up 4 bases, with 9 bases separating them. This CDR3 has 13 amino acids. The CDR3 protein is CASSPAGNQPQHF. The CDR3 DNA reads TGTGCCAGTAGTCCGGCAGGGAATCAGCCCCAGCATTTT.

The chain is built from TRBV21-1 and TRBJ1-5; TRBD1, as called in the table, went unchecked against the DNA. TRBV21-1 is termed a pseudogene. This CDR3 spans 16 amino acids. CDR3: CASSKGYRARNQPQHF. In nucleotides, the CDR3 is TGTGCCAGCAGCAAAGGGTACAGGGCACGCAATCAGCCCCAGCATTTT.

This chain connects TRBV25-1 to TRBJ1-6; 9 bases are shared with TRBD1. This CDR3 region has 14 residues. Germline V gives CDR1 MGHDK, CDR2 SYGVNS. With V trimmed by 6 bases and J by 8 bases, 5 bases remained unmatched. The CDR3 DNA reads as TGTGCCAGCAGCCGGGACAGGGTGTATTCACCCCTCCACTTT. It codes for CASSRDRVYSPLHF.

This chain joins TRBV27 and TRBJ2-1, with D maybe TRBD1 (5 bases). Per germline, CDR1 MNHEY and CDR2 SMNVEV (reference sequence). The V gene lost 4 bases and the J gene lost 2 bases, with 12 bases spanning the gap. The CDR3 loop spans 15 amino acids. The CDR3 DNA sequence: TGTGCCAGCAGTTCCAGGGAAATAGCCTACAATGAGCAGTTCTTC. Protein: CASSSREIAYNEQFF.

The chain carries TRBV5-1 and TRBJ2-7; 8 bases are shared with TRBD2. CDR1 SGHRS and CDR2 YFSETQ come from the germline V gene. The CDR3 loop spans 14 amino acids. With 4 bases clipped from V and 6 bases from J, the junction kept 9 bases outside the gene matches. The CDR3 reads CASSGGGINGEQYV. In nucleotides, the CDR3 is TGCGCCAGCAGCGGCGGGGGGATTAACGGCGAGCAGTACGTC.

This chain connects TRBV6-5 to TRBJ1-3, with D maybe TRBD1 (5 bases). This CDR3 comprises 13 residues. CDR1 is MNHEY, CDR2 SVGAGI, per germline. V gave up 5 bases and J gave up 10 bases, with 15 bases separating them. CDR3 residues: CASSGRAAGTIYF. CDR3 DNA sequence: TGTGCCAGCAGTGGCAGGGCCGCAGGGACCATATATTTT.

This clone occurred a few times. CDR3 sequence (DNA): TGTGCCAGCAGCGCGCGCTCCGGGACAGGGATTGGGACTGAAGCTTTCTTT. It yields the protein CASSARSGTGIGTEAFF. The chain employs TRBV7-9 and TRBJ1-1; 9 positions match TRBD1. CDR1 and CDR2 (germline): SEHNR, FQNEAQ (reference sequence). V lost 5 bases, J lost 5 bases, and 15 bases stayed unmatched. This CDR3 contains 17 residues.

This chain uses TRBV5-8 with TRBJ1-5; weak D call: TRBD1 (6 bases). V gave up 7 bases and J gave up 4 bases, with 15 bases separating them. Germline loops: CDR1 SGHTS, CDR2 YDEGEE. The CDR3 sequence is 14 residues long. CDR3: CASGTGTYNQPQHF. Here the CDR3 DNA reads TGTGCCAGCGGTACCGGGACATATAATCAGCCCCAGCATTTT. Filled out from reference TRBV5-8 and TRBJ1-5, the complete variable domain reads EAGVTQSPTHLIKTRGQQATLRCSPISGHTSVYWYQQALGLGLQFLLWYDEGEERNRGNFPPRFSGRQFPNYSSELNVNALELEDSALYLCASGTGTYNQPQHFGDGTRLSIL.